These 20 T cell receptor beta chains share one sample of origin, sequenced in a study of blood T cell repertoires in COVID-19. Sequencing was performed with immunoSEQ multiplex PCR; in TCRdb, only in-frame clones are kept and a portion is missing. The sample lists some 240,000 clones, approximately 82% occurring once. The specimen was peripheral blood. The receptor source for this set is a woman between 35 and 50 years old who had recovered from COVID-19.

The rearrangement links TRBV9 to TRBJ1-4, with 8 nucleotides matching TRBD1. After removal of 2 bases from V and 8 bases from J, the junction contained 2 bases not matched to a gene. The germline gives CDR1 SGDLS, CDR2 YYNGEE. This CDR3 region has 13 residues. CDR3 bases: TGTGCCAGCAGCGTTAGGGACAGGGAAAAACTGTTTTTT. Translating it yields CASSVRDREKLFF.

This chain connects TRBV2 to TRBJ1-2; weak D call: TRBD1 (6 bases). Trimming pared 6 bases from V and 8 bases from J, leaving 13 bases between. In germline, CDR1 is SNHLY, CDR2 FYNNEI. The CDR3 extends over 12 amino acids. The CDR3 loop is CASRIQGWGYTF. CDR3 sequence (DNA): TGTGCCAGCAGGATACAGGGTTGGGGCTACACCTTC. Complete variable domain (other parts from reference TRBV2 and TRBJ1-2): EPEVTQTPSHQVTQMGQEVILRCVPISNHLYFYWYRQILGQKVEFLVSFYNNEISEKSEIFDDQFSVERPDGSNFTLKIRSTKLEDSAMYFCASRIQGWGYTFGSGTRLTVV.

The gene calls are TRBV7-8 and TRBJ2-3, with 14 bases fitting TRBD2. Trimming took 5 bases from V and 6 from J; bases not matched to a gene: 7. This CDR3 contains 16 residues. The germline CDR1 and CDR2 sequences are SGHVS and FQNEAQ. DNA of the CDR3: TGTGCCAGCAGCCTCCGGACTAGCGGGGGGTTTGATACGCAGTATTTT. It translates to CASSLRTSGGFDTQYF.

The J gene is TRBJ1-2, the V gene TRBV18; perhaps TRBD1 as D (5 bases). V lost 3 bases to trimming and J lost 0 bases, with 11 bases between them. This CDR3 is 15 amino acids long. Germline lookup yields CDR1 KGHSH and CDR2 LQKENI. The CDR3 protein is CASSPATDSNYGYTF. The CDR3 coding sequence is TGTGCCAGCTCACCCGCGACAGATTCTAACTATGGCTACACCTTC.

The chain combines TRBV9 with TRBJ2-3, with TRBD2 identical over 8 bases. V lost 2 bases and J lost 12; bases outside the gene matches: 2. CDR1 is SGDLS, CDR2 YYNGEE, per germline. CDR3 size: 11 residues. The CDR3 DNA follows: TGTGCCAGCAGCGTCGGGGGGGCCCAGTATTTT. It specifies CASSVGGAQYF.

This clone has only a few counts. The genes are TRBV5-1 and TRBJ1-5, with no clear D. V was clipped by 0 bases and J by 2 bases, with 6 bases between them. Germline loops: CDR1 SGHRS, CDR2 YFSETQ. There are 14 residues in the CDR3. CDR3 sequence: CASSLDSRNQPQHF. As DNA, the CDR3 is TGCGCCAGCAGCTTGGACAGCCGCAATCAGCCCCAGCATTTT.

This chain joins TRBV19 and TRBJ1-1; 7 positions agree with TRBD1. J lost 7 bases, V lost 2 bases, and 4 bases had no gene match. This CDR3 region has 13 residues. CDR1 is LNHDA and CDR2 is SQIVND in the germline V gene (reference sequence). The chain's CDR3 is CASSILWDSEAFF. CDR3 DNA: TGTGCCAGTAGTATACTGTGGGACAGTGAAGCTTTCTTT. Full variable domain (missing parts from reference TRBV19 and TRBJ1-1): DGGITQSPKYLFRKEGQNVTLSCEQNLNHDAMYWYRQDPGQGLRLIYYSQIVNDFQKGDIAEGYSVSREKKESFPLTVTSAQKNPTAFYLCASSILWDSEAFFGQGTRLTVV.

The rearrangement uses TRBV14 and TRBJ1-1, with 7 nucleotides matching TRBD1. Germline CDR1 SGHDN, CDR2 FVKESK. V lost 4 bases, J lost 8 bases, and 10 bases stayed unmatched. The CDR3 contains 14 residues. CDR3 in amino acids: CASSLQGGVTEAFF. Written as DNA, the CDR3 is TGTGCCAGCAGCCTTCAGGGGGGAGTCACAGAAGCTTTCTTT.

CDR3: CASSQRGGACADTQYF. In DNA form, the CDR3 reads TGTGCCAGCAGCCAACGCGGGGGGGCCTGTGCGGATACGCAGTATTTT. The rearrangement links TRBV3-1 (or the pseudogene TRBV3-2) to TRBJ2-3, with TRBD2 matching over 9 bases. Per germline, CDR1 LGHDT and CDR2 YNNKEL (reference sequence). With V trimmed by 2 bases and J by 6 bases, 9 bases remained unmatched. This CDR3 comprises 16 residues.

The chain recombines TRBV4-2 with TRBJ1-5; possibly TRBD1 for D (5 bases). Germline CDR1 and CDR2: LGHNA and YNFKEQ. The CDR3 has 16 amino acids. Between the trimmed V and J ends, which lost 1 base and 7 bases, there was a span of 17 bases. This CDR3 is CASSQGTLLTYQPQHF. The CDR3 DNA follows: TGTGCCAGCAGCCAAGGGACATTGTTAACTTACCAGCCCCAGCATTTT.

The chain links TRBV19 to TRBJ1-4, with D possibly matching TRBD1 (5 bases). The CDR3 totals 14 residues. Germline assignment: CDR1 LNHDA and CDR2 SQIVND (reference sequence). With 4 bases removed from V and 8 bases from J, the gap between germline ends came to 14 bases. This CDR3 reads CASSNSRVTEKLFF. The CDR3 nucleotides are TGTGCCAGTAGTAATAGCAGGGTGACGGAAAAACTGTTTTTT.

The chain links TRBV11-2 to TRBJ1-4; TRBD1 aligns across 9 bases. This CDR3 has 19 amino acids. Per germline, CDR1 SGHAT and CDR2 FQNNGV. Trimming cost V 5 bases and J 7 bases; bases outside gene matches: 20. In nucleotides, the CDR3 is TGTGCCAGCAGCGCCCGCATGGGGACAGGGACGGCCTTGGGTGAAAAACTGTTTTTT. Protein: CASSARMGTGTALGEKLFF.

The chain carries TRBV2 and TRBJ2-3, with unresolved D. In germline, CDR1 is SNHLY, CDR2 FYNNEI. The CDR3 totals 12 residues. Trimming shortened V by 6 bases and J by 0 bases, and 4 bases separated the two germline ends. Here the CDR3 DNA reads TGTGCCAGCAGGGCCAGCACAGATACGCAGTATTTT. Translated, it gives CASRASTDTQYF. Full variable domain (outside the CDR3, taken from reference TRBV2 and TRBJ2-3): EPEVTQTPSHQVTQMGQEVILRCVPISNHLYFYWYRQILGQKVEFLVSFYNNEISEKSEIFDDQFSVERPDGSNFTLKIRSTKLEDSAMYFCASRASTDTQYFGPGTRLTVL.

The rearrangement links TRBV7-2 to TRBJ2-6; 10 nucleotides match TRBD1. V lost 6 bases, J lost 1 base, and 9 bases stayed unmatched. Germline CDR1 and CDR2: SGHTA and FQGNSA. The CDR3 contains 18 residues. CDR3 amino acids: CASSLGTGVMSGANVLTF. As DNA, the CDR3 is TGTGCCAGCAGTCTGGGGACAGGGGTCATGTCTGGGGCCAACGTCCTGACTTTC. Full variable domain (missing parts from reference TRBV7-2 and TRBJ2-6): GAGVSQSPSNKVTEKGKDVELRCDPISGHTALYWYRQSLGQGLEFLIYFQGNSAPDKSGLPSDRFSAERTGGSVSTLTIQRTQQEDSAVYLCASSLGTGVMSGANVLTFGAGSRLTVL.

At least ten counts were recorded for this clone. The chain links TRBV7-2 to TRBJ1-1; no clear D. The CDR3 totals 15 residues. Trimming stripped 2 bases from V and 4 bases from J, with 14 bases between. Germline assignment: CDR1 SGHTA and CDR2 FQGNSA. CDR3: CASSLYATAGTEAFF. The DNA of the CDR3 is TGTGCCAGCAGCTTATATGCAACAGCGGGCACTGAAGCTTTCTTT.

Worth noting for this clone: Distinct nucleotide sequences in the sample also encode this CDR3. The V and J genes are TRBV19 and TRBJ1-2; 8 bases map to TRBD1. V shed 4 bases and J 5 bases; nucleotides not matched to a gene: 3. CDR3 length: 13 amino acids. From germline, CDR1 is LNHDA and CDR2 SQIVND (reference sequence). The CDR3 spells CASSTGTGYGYTF. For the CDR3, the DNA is TGTGCCAGTAGTACCGGGACAGGTTATGGCTACACCTTC.

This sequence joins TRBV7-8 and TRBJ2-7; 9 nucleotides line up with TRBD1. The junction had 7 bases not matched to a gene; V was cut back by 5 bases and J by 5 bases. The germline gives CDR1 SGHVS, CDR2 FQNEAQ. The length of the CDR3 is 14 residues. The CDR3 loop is CASSTRTGVDEQYF. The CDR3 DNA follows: TGTGCCAGCAGCACCCGGACAGGGGTGGACGAGCAGTACTTC. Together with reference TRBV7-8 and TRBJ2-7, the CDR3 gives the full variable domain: GAGVSQSPRYKVAKRGQDVALRCDPISGHVSLFWYQQALGQGPEFLTYFQNEAQLDKSGLPSDRFFAERPEGSVSTLKIQRTQQEDSAVYLCASSTRTGVDEQYFGPGTRLTVT.

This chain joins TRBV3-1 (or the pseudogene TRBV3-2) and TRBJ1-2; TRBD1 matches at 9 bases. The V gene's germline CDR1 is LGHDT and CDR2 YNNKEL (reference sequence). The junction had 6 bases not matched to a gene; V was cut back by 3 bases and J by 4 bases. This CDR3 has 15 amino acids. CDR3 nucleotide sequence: TGTGCCAGCAGCCAGCTAGGACAGGGGACCTATGGCTACACCTTC. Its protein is CASSQLGQGTYGYTF.

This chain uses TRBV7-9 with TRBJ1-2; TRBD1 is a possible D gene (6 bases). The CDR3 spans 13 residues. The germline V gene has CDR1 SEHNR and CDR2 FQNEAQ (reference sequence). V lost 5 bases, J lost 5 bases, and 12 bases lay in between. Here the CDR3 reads CASSRDGTYGYTF. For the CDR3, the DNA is TGTGCCAGCAGCCGGGACGGGACATATGGCTACACCTTC.

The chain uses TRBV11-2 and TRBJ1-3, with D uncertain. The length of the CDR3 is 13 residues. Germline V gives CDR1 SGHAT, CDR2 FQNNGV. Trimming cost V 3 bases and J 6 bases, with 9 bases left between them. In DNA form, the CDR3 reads TGTGCCAGCAGCTTCACGGGATTAAACACCATATATTTT. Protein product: CASSFTGLNTIYF.